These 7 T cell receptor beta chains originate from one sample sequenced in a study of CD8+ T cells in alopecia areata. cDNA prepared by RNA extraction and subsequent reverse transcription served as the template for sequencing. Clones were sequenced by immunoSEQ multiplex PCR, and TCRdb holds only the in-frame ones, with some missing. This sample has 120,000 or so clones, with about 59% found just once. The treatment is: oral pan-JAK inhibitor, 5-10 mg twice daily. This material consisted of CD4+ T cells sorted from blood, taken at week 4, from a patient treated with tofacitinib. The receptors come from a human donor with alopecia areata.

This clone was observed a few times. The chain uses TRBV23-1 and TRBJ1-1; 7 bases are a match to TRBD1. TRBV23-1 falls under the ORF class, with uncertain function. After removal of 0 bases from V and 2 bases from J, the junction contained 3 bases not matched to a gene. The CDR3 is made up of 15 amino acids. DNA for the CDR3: TGCGCCAGCAGTCAATCTACAGGGGCCAACACTGAAGCTTTCTTT. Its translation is CASSQSTGANTEAFF.

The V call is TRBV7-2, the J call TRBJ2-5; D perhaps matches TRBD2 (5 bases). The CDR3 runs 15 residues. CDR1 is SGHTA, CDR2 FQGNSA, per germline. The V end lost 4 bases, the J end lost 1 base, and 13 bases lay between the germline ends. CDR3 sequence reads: CASSSRGHPQETQYF. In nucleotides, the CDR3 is TGTGCCAGCAGCTCACGAGGGCACCCCCAAGAGACCCAGTACTTC.

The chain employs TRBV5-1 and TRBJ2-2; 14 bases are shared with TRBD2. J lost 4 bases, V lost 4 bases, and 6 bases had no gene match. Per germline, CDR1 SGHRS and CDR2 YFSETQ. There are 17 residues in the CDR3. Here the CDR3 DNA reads TGCGCCAGCAGCCGAGGACTAGCGGGAGGCCCCACCGGGGAGCTGTTTTTT. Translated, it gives CASSRGLAGGPTGELFF. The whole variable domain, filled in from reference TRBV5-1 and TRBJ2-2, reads KAGVTQTPRYLIKTRGQQVTLSCSPISGHRSVSWYQQTPGQGLQFLFEYFSETQRNKGNFPGRFSGRQFSNSRSEMNVSTLELGDSALYLCASSRGLAGGPTGELFFGEGSRLTVL.

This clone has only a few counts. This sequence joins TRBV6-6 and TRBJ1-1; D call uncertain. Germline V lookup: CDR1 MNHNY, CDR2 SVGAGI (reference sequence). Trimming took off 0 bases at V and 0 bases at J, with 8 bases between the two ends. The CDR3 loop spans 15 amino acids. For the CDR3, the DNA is TGTGCCAGCAGTTACTCCGGACCCATGAACACTGAAGCTTTCTTT. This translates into CASSYSGPMNTEAFF.

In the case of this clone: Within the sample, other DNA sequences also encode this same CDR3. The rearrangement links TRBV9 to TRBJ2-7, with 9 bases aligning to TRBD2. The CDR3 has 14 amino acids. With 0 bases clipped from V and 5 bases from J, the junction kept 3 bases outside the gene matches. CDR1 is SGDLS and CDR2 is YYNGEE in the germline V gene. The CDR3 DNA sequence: TGTGCCAGCAGCGTAGGCGGGAGGGACCACGAGCAGTACTTC. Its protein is CASSVGGRDHEQYF.

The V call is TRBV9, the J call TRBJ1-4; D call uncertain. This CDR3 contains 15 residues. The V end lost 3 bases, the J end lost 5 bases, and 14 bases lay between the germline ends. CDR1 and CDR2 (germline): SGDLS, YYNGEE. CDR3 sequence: CASSASPGKNEKLFF. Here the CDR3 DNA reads TGTGCCAGCAGCGCCTCTCCCGGGAAAAATGAAAAACTGTTTTTT. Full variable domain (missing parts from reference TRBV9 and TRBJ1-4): DSGVTQTPKHLITATGQRVTLRCSPRSGDLSVYWYQQSLDQGLQFLIQYYNGEERAKGNILERFSAQQFPDLHSELNLSSLELGDSALYFCASSASPGKNEKLFFGSGTQLSVL.

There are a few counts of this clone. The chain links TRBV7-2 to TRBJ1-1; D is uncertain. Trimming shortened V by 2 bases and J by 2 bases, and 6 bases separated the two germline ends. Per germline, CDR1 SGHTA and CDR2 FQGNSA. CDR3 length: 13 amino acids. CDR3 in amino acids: CASSLTSNTEAFF. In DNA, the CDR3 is TGTGCCAGCAGCTTAACATCAAACACTGAAGCTTTCTTT. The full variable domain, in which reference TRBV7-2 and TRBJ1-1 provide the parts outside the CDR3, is GAGVSQSPSNKVTEKGKDVELRCDPISGHTALYWYRQSLGQGLEFLIYFQGNSAPDKSGLPSDRFSAERTGGSVSTLTIQRTQQEDSAVYLCASSLTSNTEAFFGQGTRLTVV.